The 19 T cell receptor beta chains given below trace back to one sample, sequenced in a study of identical twins. TCRdb called the 5' RACE reads again in MiXCR, with one record for every CDR3 protein. The sample lists hundreds of thousands of distinct CDR3 sequences, 5.5% to 7% occurring once. The sample was also linked to a second study, of yellow fever vaccine responses in identical twins.

Material: memory (CD45RO+) T cells sorted from blood. These TCRs come from a woman aged 18-29 years in good health.

This chain connects TRBV25-1 to TRBJ1-1, with 8 bases lining up with TRBD1. Germline V gives CDR1 MGHDK, CDR2 SYGVNS. V gave up 3 bases and J gave up 3 bases; unmatched junction bases: 6. The CDR3 spans 15 residues. The CDR3: CASSDPGGAYTEAFF. The CDR3 DNA reads TGTGCCAGCAGTGATCCAGGGGGCGCGTACACTGAAGCTTTCTTT.

This clonotype was counted ten times or more. The J gene is TRBJ1-5, the V gene TRBV24-1; unclear D gene. This CDR3 contains 17 residues. Germline CDR1 KGHDR, CDR2 SFDVKD. V gave up 2 bases and J gave up 1 base, with 14 bases separating them. CDR3 loop: CATSDSKGRSSNQPQHF. CDR3 coding DNA: TGTGCCACCAGTGATTCAAAAGGGCGGTCCAGCAATCAGCCCCAGCATTTT.

This clonotype was detected only a few times. The V call is TRBV6-1, the J call TRBJ2-3; the D gene is possibly TRBD2 (5 bases). Looked up from germline, CDR1 is MNHNS and CDR2 is SASEGT. V lost 6 bases and J lost 0, with 16 bases in between. The CDR3 extends over 16 amino acids. This chain's CDR3 is CASSPSRVTSTDTQYF. DNA for the CDR3: TGTGCCAGCAGCCCATCGCGGGTTACTAGCACAGATACGCAGTATTTT.

This clonotype was observed many times. The rearrangement uses TRBV20-1 and TRBJ1-1; D gene uncertain. Trimming took off 1 base at V and 0 bases at J, with 9 bases between the two ends. CDR1 and CDR2 (germline): DFQATT, SNEGSKA (reference sequence). The CDR3 contains 14 residues. The CDR3 here is CSARVGRMNTEAFF. The CDR3 bases are TGCAGTGCTAGAGTAGGCAGGATGAACACTGAAGCTTTCTTT.

The chain links TRBV20-1 to TRBJ2-7; D is perhaps TRBD2 (5 bases). The V and J ends lost 0 bases and 0 bases respectively, with 15 bases between them. The CDR3 runs to 16 residues. Germline V gives CDR1 DFQATT, CDR2 SNEGSKA (reference sequence). The CDR3 reads CSARDLRGLSSYEQYF. CDR3 sequence (DNA): TGCAGTGCTAGAGATTTGAGAGGGTTAAGCTCCTACGAGCAGTACTTC.

The chain joins TRBV7-6 to TRBJ2-1; D is ambiguous. Between the trimmed V and J ends, which lost 5 bases and 8 bases, there was a span of 19 bases. The germline CDR1 and CDR2 sequences are SGHVS and FNYEAQ. This CDR3 region has 15 residues. The CDR3 coding sequence is TGTGCCAGCAGCACAAGTCCCGGGCCCTGGGATGAGCAGTTCTTC. Its translation is CASSTSPGPWDEQFF. Full variable domain (remainder filled in from reference TRBV7-6 and TRBJ2-1): GAGVSQSPRYKVTKRGQDVALRCDPISGHVSLYWYRQALGQGPEFLTYFNYEAQQDKSGLPNDRFSAERPEGSISTLTIQRTEQRDSAMYRCASSTSPGPWDEQFFGPGTRLTVL.

The CDR3 here is CAAPYEQYV. CDR3 nucleotide sequence: TGTGCCGCCCCCTACGAGCAGTACGTC. This chain joins TRBV10-3 and TRBJ2-7; D gene unclear. V gave up 11 bases and J gave up 2 bases, with 4 bases separating them. This CDR3 spans 9 amino acids. Germline V gene sequence: CDR1 ENHRY, CDR2 SYGVKD.

CDR3 nucleotide sequence: TGTGCCAGCAGTGAAGCGGGCGGAACATTGTATACGCAGTATTTT. It translates to CASSEAGGTLYTQYF. The rearrangement uses TRBV6-1 and TRBJ2-3; D is unclear. CDR3 length equals 15 residues. Germline CDR1 reads MNHNS; CDR2 reads SASEGT. Trimming removed 0 bases from V and 7 bases from J, with 14 bases in between.

This clonotype was detected only a few times. The V and J genes are TRBV27 and TRBJ1-1; possible D gene TRBD1, 5 bases. The germline V and J ends were trimmed by 3 bases and 7 bases, with 9 bases remaining between them. Germline V gives CDR1 MNHEY, CDR2 SMNVEV (reference sequence). The CDR3 is made up of 12 amino acids. CDR3 amino acids: CASSFRGGEAFF. The CDR3 DNA is TGTGCCAGCAGTTTTAGGGGAGGTGAAGCTTTCTTT.

The gene calls are TRBV3-1 and TRBJ1-1; TRBD1 might be the D (5 bases). Trimming took 7 bases from V and 3 from J, leaving 15 bases between them. The V gene's germline CDR1 is LGHDT and CDR2 YNNKEL (reference sequence). There are 14 residues in the CDR3. The DNA for the CDR3 is TGTGCCAGCACCCGGTCTCAAGGGGACACTGAAGCTTTCTTT. This encodes CASTRSQGDTEAFF.

The chain joins TRBV7-2 to TRBJ2-3; 8 nucleotides align to TRBD2. The germline V gene encodes CDR1 SGHTA and CDR2 FQGNSA. The CDR3 totals 15 residues. The ends lost 4 bases at V and 8 bases at J; junction bases unmatched: 11. The CDR3 region has the DNA TGTGCCAGCAGCTCGGGACTAGTGGGGCTCGGTACGCAGTATTTT. Protein: CASSSGLVGLGTQYF.

This clonotype was seen repeatedly, ten times or more. The V and J genes are TRBV3-1 and TRBJ1-2; the D gene is possibly TRBD1 (5 bases). Deletions cut 1 base from V and 7 bases from J, with 16 bases between. CDR1 and CDR2 (germline): LGHDT, YNNKEL (reference sequence). The CDR3 loop spans 15 amino acids. The CDR3 DNA reads as TGTGCCAGCAGCCAAGGGGTAGGCGGGGGTAGTGGCTACACCTTC. It codes for CASSQGVGGGSGYTF.

This clonotype appeared many times. This rearrangement joins TRBV12-3 or TRBV12-4 to TRBJ2-7; 7 bases are a match to TRBD1. The trim removed 5 bases at V and 7 bases at J, leaving 5 bases unmatched. CDR3 length: 12 residues. The CDR3 protein is CASSPTGREQYV. CDR3 coding DNA: TGTGCCAGCAGTCCGACAGGGCGGGAGCAGTACGTC.

This clonotype was recorded at least ten times. CDR3 in DNA: TGTGCCAGCAGTAGGAGGACAGGGGATTACTACGAGCAGTACTTC. Amino acid sequence: CASSRRTGDYYEQYF. The rearrangement joins TRBV27 to TRBJ2-7; 9 positions match TRBD1. The trim removed 5 bases at V and 3 bases at J, leaving 8 bases unmatched. In germline, CDR1 is MNHEY, CDR2 SMNVEV (reference sequence). CDR3 length equals 15 residues.

Only a few counts were recorded for this clonotype. This chain joins TRBV6-1 and TRBJ1-1; possible D gene TRBD1, 6 bases. Trimming took 7 bases from V and 5 from J, leaving 14 bases between them. The CDR3 totals 13 residues. CDR1 and CDR2 (germline): MNHNS, SASEGT. The CDR3 is CASNQGSATEAFF. CDR3 nucleotide sequence: TGTGCCAGCAATCAGGGGTCAGCAACTGAAGCTTTCTTT.

This clonotype has only a few counts. V is TRBV15 and J is TRBJ2-1; TRBD1 is a possible D gene (6 bases). The CDR3 covers 15 residues. Trimming removed 0 bases at V and 4 bases at J, with 10 bases between. Germline CDR1 is LNHNV and CDR2 is YYDKDF (reference sequence). The CDR3, as DNA: TGTGCCACCAGCAGAGATCAGGGGAATTACAATGAGCAGTTCTTC. It specifies CATSRDQGNYNEQFF.

This clonotype has more than one count but fewer than ten. The chain couples TRBV12-5 to TRBJ2-1; TRBD2 aligns across 16 bases. Germline values: CDR1 LGHNT, CDR2 FRNRAP. This CDR3 region has 21 residues. V trimming: 0 bases; J trimming: 0 bases; junction bases outside the gene matches: 8. CDR3 residues: CASGLVPMGLAGGSSYNEQFF. As DNA, the CDR3 is TGTGCTAGTGGTTTGGTACCGATGGGACTAGCGGGAGGGTCCTCCTACAATGAGCAGTTCTTC.

The rearrangement uses TRBV27 and TRBJ1-2; D is undetermined. The CDR3 sequence is 15 residues long. The V gene's germline CDR1 is MNHEY and CDR2 SMNVEV (reference sequence). Trimming cost V 4 bases and J 3 bases, with 15 bases left between them. The CDR3 region is CASSYGPGVHYGYTF. The CDR3 DNA follows: TGTGCCAGCAGTTACGGGCCCGGGGTCCACTATGGCTACACCTTC.

This clonotype has a count of ten or more. The chain joins TRBV5-1 to TRBJ2-2; 10 bases align to TRBD1. Losses at the gene ends were 5 bases for V and 4 bases for J; bases not matched to a gene: 11. The germline CDR1 and CDR2 sequences are SGHRS and YFSETQ. This CDR3 region has 17 residues. CDR3 region: CASSSRQGALRTGELFF. The CDR3 DNA is TGCGCCAGCAGTTCCCGACAGGGGGCGCTACGCACCGGGGAGCTGTTTTTT.